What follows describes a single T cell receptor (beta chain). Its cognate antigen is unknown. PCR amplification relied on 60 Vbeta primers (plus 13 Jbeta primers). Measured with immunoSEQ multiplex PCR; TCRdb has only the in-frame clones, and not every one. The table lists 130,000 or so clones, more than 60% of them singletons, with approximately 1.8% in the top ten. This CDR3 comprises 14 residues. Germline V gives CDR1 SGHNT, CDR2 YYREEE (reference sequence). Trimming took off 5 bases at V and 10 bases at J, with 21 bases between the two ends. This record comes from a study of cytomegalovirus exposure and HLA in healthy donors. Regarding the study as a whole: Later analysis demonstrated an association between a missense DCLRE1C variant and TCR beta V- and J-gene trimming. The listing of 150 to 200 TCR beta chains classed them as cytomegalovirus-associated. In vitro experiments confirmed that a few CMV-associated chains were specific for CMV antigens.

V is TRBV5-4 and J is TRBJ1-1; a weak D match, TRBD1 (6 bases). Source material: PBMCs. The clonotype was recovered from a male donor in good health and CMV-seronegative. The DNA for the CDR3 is TGTGCCAGCAGGGATCGGGCAGGGGCAGGGGTAGCTTTCTTT. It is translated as CASRDRAGAGVAFF.